The entry below gives a single T cell receptor beta chain sequence along with its context. Its antigen is still unknown. The sample comes from a study of T cell responses to AZD1222 COVID-19 vaccine. Findings and limits, study-wide: The study found Spike-specific TCR breadth and depth rose after two AZD1222 doses. Donors were largely white British and mainly female; clonal diversity was possibly underestimated.

V gave up 1 base and J gave up 11 bases, with 13 bases separating them. Germline assignment: CDR1 SGHDT and CDR2 YYEEEE. The CDR3 spans 13 residues. The repertoire was sequenced with immunoSEQ multiplex PCR; TCRdb's copy has only in-frame clones and lacks some. The table shows roughly 140,000 clones, with just over 90% occurring only once. The sequencing here drew on peripheral blood, taken on day 0 of AZD1222 vaccination. The sequence came from an adult in good health. The chain joins TRBV5-6 to TRBJ1-5; TRBD1 is a possible D gene (6 bases). This CDR3 reads CASSLSGAGSQHF. The CDR3 DNA is TGTGCCAGCAGCTTGTCAGGGGCTGGGTCCCAGCATTTT.